This T cell receptor beta chain was observed in a study of response to subunit inactivated influenza vaccine. TCRdb recomputed calls from the RT-PCR reads with MiXCR, one row per CDR3 protein. The sample carries roughly 790,000 distinct CDR3 sequences, 20% to 25% recorded once. This clonotype was detected ten times or more. The CDR3 has 13 amino acids. Between the trimmed V and J ends, which lost 1 base and 6 bases, there was a span of 6 bases. This specimen consisted of PBMCs from blood, obtained 4 to 6 days after vaccination. The receptor's source is a man aged 45-65 years who received an inactivated influenza vaccine. The V and J genes are TRBV12-3 or TRBV12-4 and TRBJ2-2; D unresolved. The CDR3 spells CASSLGSAGELFF. CDR3 in DNA: TGTGCCAGCAGTTTAGGGTCTGCCGGGGAGCTGTTTTTT.